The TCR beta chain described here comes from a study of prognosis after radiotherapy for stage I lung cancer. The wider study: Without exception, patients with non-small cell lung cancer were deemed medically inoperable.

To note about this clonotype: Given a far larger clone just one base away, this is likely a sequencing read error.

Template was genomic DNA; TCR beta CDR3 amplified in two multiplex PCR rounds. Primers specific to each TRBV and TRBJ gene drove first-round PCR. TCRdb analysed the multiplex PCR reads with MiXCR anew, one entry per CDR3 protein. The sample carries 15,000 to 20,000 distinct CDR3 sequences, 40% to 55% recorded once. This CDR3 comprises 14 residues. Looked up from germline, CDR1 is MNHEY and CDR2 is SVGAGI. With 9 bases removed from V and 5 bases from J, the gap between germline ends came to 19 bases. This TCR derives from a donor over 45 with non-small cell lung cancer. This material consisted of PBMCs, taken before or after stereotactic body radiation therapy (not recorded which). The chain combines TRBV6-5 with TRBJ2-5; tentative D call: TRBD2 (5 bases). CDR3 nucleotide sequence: TGTGCCAGAAGTGAAGAGGGCGGGTTCGAGACCCAGTACTTC. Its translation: CARSEEGGFETQYF.